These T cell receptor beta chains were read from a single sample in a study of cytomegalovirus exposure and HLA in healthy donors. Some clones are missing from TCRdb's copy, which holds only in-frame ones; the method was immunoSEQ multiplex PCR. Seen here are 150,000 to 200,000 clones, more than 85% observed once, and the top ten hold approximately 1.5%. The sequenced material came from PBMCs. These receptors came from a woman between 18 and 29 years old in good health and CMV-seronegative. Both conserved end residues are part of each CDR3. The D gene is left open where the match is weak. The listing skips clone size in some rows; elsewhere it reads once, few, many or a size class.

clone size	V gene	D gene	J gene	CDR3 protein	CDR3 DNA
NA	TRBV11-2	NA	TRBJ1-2	CASSLGTVYGYTF	TGTGCCAGCAGCTTAGGGACAGTGTATGGCTACACCTTC
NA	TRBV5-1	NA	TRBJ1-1	CASSLSPGVATEAFF	TGCGCCAGCAGCTTGAGTCCGGGGGTGGCCACTGAAGCTTTCTTT
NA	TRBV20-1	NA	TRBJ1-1	CSASGFPEAFF	TGCAGTGCTTCAGGGTTTCCTGAAGCTTTCTTT
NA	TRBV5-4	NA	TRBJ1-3	CASSRVGGAGGNTIYF	TGTGCCAGCAGCCGGGTGGGGGGGGCAGGCGGAAACACCATATATTTT
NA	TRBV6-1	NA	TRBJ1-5	CASSERAVSRLYSNQPQHF	TGTGCCAGCAGTGAACGCGCAGTCTCTCGACTTTATAGCAATCAGCCCCAGCATTTT
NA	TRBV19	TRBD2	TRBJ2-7	CASSREGTYEQYF	TGTGCCAGTAGTAGGGAGGGAACCTACGAGCAGTACTTC
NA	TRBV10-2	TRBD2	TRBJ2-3	CASSESTRLAGTDTQYF	TGCGCCAGCAGTGAGTCGACTCGGCTAGCGGGCACAGATACGCAGTATTTT
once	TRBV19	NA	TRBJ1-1	CASSAGWSTEAFF	TGTGCCAGTAGCGCGGGGTGGAGCACTGAAGCTTTCTTT
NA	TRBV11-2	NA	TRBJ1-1	CASSDYSSGAFF	TGTGCCAGCAGCGATTACTCTAGTGGAGCTTTCTTT
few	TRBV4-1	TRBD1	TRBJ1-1	CASSQERDRGPNTEAFF	TGCGCCAGCAGCCAAGAGAGAGACAGGGGGCCTAACACTGAAGCTTTCTTT
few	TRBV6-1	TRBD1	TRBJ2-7	CASSYRTGSYEQYF	TGTGCCAGCAGTTATAGGACAGGATCTTACGAGCAGTACTTC
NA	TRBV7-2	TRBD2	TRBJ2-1	CASSLLAGAQFF	TGTGCCAGCAGCTTATTAGCGGGGGCCCAGTTCTTC
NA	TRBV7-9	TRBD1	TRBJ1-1	CASSYYRGRGNTEAFF	TGTGCCAGCAGCTATTACAGGGGGCGCGGGAACACTGAAGCTTTCTTT
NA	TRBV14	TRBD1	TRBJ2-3	CASSHHGPGTGILDTQYF	TGTGCCAGCAGCCACCACGGCCCGGGGACAGGGATTTTGGATACGCAGTATTTT
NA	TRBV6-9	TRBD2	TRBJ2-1	CASSYRGLAGRPNEQFF	TGTGCCAGCAGTTATAGGGGACTAGCGGGGCGCCCCAATGAGCAGTTCTTC
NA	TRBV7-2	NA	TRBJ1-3	CASIKPGLRSGNTIYF	TGTGCCAGCATCAAACCGGGACTTCGCTCTGGAAACACCATATATTTT
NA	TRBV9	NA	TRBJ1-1	CASSAFGHPNTEAFF	TGTGCCAGCAGCGCATTCGGACACCCGAACACTGAAGCTTTCTTT
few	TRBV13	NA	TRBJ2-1	CASSSQQGGAGQFF	TGTGCCAGCAGCTCTCAACAAGGCGGGGCGGGGCAGTTCTTC
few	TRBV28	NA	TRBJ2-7	CASSFAGSPYEQYF	TGTGCCAGCAGTTTCGCGGGGAGCCCCTACGAGCAGTACTTC
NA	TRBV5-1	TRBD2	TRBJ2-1	CASSLSGGEQFF	TGCGCCAGCAGCTTGTCGGGAGGTGAGCAGTTCTTC
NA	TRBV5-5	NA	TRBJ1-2	CASSLRQYGYTF	TGTGCCAGCAGCTTAAGACAGTATGGCTACACCTTC
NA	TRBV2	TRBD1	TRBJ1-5	CASSADRGRSQPQHF	TGTGCCAGCAGTGCCGACAGGGGAAGAAGCCAGCCCCAGCATTTT
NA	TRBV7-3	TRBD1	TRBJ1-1	CASSSQGGDTEAFF	TGTGCCAGCAGCTCCCAGGGGGGAGACACTGAAGCTTTCTTT
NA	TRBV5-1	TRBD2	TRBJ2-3	CASSASGRDTQYF	TGCGCCAGCAGTGCTAGCGGGAGAGATACGCAGTATTTT
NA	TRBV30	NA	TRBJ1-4	CAWSATRNFNEKLFF	TGTGCCTGGAGTGCGACAAGAAATTTTAATGAAAAACTGTTTTTT
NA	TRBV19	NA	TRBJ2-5	CASSMGQVETQYF	TGTGCCAGTAGTATGGGGCAGGTCGAGACCCAGTACTTC
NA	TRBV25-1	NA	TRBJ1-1	CASSLRANTEAFF	TGTGCCAGCAGCCTCAGGGCCAACACTGAAGCTTTCTTT